The next 30 T cell receptor beta chains were all read from a single sample in a study of T cells after yellow fever vaccination. TCRdb re-derived calls from the 5' RACE reads in MiXCR, one entry per CDR3 protein. The sample holds approximately 600,000 distinct CDR3 sequences, roughly an eighth seen once. The sequenced sample was PBMCs, obtained on the day of the yellow fever booster vaccination. Receptor source: a man younger than 40 who received the YFV17D yellow fever vaccine.

The rearrangement uses TRBV7-8 and TRBJ2-3; TRBD2 matches at 7 bases. J was trimmed by 1 base and V by 1 base; bases with no gene match: 2. This CDR3 has 15 amino acids. Germline lookup yields CDR1 SGHVS and CDR2 FQNEAQ. CDR3 amino acids: CASSLGTRGTDTQYF. Here the CDR3 DNA reads TGTGCCAGCAGCTTAGGGACTAGAGGCACAGATACGCAGTATTTT.

This clonotype appeared a few times. The rearrangement uses TRBV7-9 and TRBJ2-5, with D possibly matching TRBD2 (5 bases). This CDR3 contains 13 residues. Per the germline V gene, CDR1 is SEHNR and CDR2 is FQNEAQ (reference sequence). Trimming left V 3 bases short and J 5 bases short, with 10 bases between. The CDR3 DNA follows: TGTGCCAGCAGCTTCGGGGTTTGGGAGACCCAGTACTTC. Residues: CASSFGVWETQYF.

The chain joins TRBV7-2 to TRBJ1-2; D not resolved. The CDR3 length is 14 residues. Germline assignment: CDR1 SGHTA and CDR2 FQGNSA. The V and J ends lost 0 bases and 2 bases respectively, with 7 bases between them. In DNA form, the CDR3 reads TGTGCCAGCAGCTTAGCGTGGCGGAACTATGGCTACACCTTC. Its translation: CASSLAWRNYGYTF.

This clonotype turned up a few times. This chain joins TRBV27 and TRBJ1-2, with a possible D match to TRBD1 (6 bases). V lost 3 bases and J lost 6, with 11 bases in between. CDR1 is MNHEY, CDR2 SMNVEV, per germline (reference sequence). The CDR3 length is 13 residues. Here the CDR3 DNA reads TGTGCCAGCAGTTTCAGGGGATATCATGGCTACACCTTC. Translated: CASSFRGYHGYTF.

Only a few counts were recorded for this clonotype. The chain uses TRBV7-2 and TRBJ2-7; D gene uncertain. The CDR3 length is 13 residues. Germline assignment: CDR1 SGHTA and CDR2 FQGNSA. The V and J ends lost 4 bases and 5 bases respectively, with 12 bases between them. The CDR3 sequence is CASSSLTFHEQYF. Written as DNA, the CDR3 is TGTGCCAGCAGCTCCCTTACGTTCCACGAGCAGTACTTC.

This clonotype was found many times. The rearrangement links TRBV30 to TRBJ2-7; D perhaps matches TRBD1 (5 bases). V gave up 3 bases and J gave up 6 bases, with 12 bases separating them. CDR1 is GTSNPN and CDR2 is SVGIG in the germline V gene (reference sequence). The CDR3 extends over 12 amino acids. CDR3 residues: CAWRQDVGEQYF. In DNA form, the CDR3 reads TGTGCCTGGAGACAGGACGTAGGCGAGCAGTACTTC.

This clonotype was detected many times. The V and J genes are TRBV12-3 or TRBV12-4 and TRBJ2-6; D possibly uses TRBD1 or TRBD2 (5 bases each). V shed 1 base and J shed 6 bases, with 10 bases lying between them. This CDR3 region has 15 residues. The CDR3 loop reads CASSLGGVEANVLTF. The CDR3 bases are TGTGCCAGCAGTTTAGGAGGGGTGGAGGCCAACGTCCTGACTTTC.

This clonotype was detected a few times. The chain is built from TRBV20-1 and TRBJ2-1; 8 positions agree with TRBD2. Per germline, CDR1 DFQATT and CDR2 SNEGSKA (reference sequence). V trimming: 0 bases; J trimming: 10 bases; junction bases outside the gene matches: 5. This CDR3 region has 13 residues. CDR3 sequence reads: CSARDGTRGEQFF. The CDR3 DNA is TGCAGTGCTAGAGATGGGACTAGAGGCGAGCAGTTCTTC.

This clonotype was picked up a small number of times. V gene TRBV20-1 combines with J gene TRBJ1-4, with TRBD1 as a possible D gene (6 bases). CDR1 is DFQATT and CDR2 is SNEGSKA in the germline V gene (reference sequence). V lost 5 bases, J lost 5 bases, and 12 bases lay in between. The CDR3 extends over 13 amino acids. This CDR3 reads CSAQQDRNEKLFF. DNA for the CDR3: TGCAGTGCTCAACAAGACAGGAATGAAAAACTGTTTTTT.

As DNA, the CDR3 is TGTGCCAGCAGCCGCTCGATCGGCCACATCGAAGAGACCCAGTACTTC. Protein: CASSRSIGHIEETQYF. The genes are TRBV14 and TRBJ2-5; D uncertain. There are 16 residues in the CDR3. Germline V CDR1 and CDR2: SGHDN, FVKESK. The V end lost 4 bases, the J end lost 3 bases, and 18 bases lay between the germline ends.

In DNA, the CDR3 is TGTGCCAGCAGCTTAGGACAGCATACGCAGTATTTT. Translation gives CASSLGQHTQYF. The J gene is TRBJ2-3, the V gene TRBV7-2, with D possibly being TRBD1 (5 bases). V gave up 1 base and J gave up 7 bases, with 6 bases separating them. This CDR3 contains 12 residues. Germline lookup yields CDR1 SGHTA and CDR2 FQGNSA. The full variable domain, in which reference TRBV7-2 and TRBJ2-3 provide the parts outside the CDR3, is GAGVSQSPSNKVTEKGKDVELRCDPISGHTALYWYRQSLGQGLEFLIYFQGNSAPDKSGLPSDRFSAERTGGSVSTLTIQRTQQEDSAVYLCASSLGQHTQYFGPGTRLTVL.

The table lists this clonotype with a few counts. The chain combines TRBV10-1 with TRBJ2-3; no reliable D call. The V end was cut by 0 bases, the J end by 4 bases, with 5 bases between. The germline V gene has CDR1 WNHNN and CDR2 SYGVQD (reference sequence). The length of the CDR3 is 13 residues. In nucleotides, the CDR3 is TGCGCCAGCAGTGAGTCGTTAGCAGATACGCAGTATTTT. Protein sequence: CASSESLADTQYF.

This rearrangement joins TRBV4-3 to TRBJ2-3; 7 bases align to TRBD2. CDR1 and CDR2 (germline): LGHNA, YSLEER. The CDR3 totals 14 residues. J gave up 5 bases and V 5 bases, and 7 bases lay outside the gene matches. CDR3 in DNA: TGCGCCAGCAGCGCGAGTTTAGCGGGAGATACGCAGTATTTT. Amino acid sequence: CASSASLAGDTQYF.

The J gene is TRBJ1-3, the V gene TRBV20-1; D remains ambiguous. The germline V gene has CDR1 DFQATT and CDR2 SNEGSKA (reference sequence). The CDR3 has 17 residues. Trimming left V 0 bases short and J 3 bases short, with 18 bases between. The CDR3 region is CSARDSGRASIGNTIYF. The CDR3 DNA reads as TGCAGTGCTAGAGATTCCGGTAGGGCATCCATTGGAAACACCATATATTTT.

The chain uses TRBV7-3 and TRBJ2-1, with TRBD2 as a possible D gene (5 bases). The CDR3 loop spans 14 amino acids. Trimming removed 3 bases at V and 5 bases at J, with 11 bases between. Germline V CDR1 and CDR2: SGHTA, FQGTGA. CDR3 residues: CASSLAGNHNEQFF. For the CDR3, the DNA is TGTGCCAGCAGCTTGGCCGGGAACCACAATGAGCAGTTCTTC. The full variable domain, with the rest looked up from reference TRBV7-3 and TRBJ2-1, is GAGVSQTPSNKVTEKGKYVELRCDPISGHTALYWYRQSLGQGPEFLIYFQGTGAADDSGLPNDRFFAVRPEGSVSTLKIQRTERGDSAVYLCASSLAGNHNEQFFGPGTRLTVL.

This clonotype was counted a few times. The chain joins TRBV4-3 to TRBJ2-1, with D maybe TRBD2 (6 bases). V lost 5 bases to trimming and J lost 0 bases, with 14 bases between them. Germline CDR1 reads LGHNA; CDR2 reads YSLEER. The CDR3 extends over 16 amino acids. CDR3: CASSSGERSSYNEQFF. DNA of the CDR3: TGCGCCAGCAGCTCGGGGGAGCGGAGCTCCTACAATGAGCAGTTCTTC.

This clonotype was counted only a few times. J is TRBJ2-7 and V is TRBV29-1; D is perhaps TRBD1 (5 bases). V lost 2 bases and J 5 bases, leaving 10 bases between the germline ends. The CDR3 extends over 12 amino acids. The germline gives CDR1 SQVTM, CDR2 ANQGSEA. Written as DNA, the CDR3 is TGCAGCGTTGAACAGGGCGAGAACGAGCAGTACTTC. Translating it yields CSVEQGENEQYF.

In DNA form, the CDR3 reads TGCAGTGCCAACCCCTTCACAGCACTCGGGGCCTACGAGCAGTACTTC. Its translation: CSANPFTALGAYEQYF. J is TRBJ2-7 and V is TRBV20-1, with TRBD2 as a possible D gene (5 bases). This CDR3 has 16 amino acids. V lost 6 bases to trimming and J lost 2 bases, with 23 bases between them. Germline V gives CDR1 DFQATT, CDR2 SNEGSKA (reference sequence).

This sequence joins TRBV23-1 and TRBJ2-7; 10 nucleotides align to TRBD2. TRBV23-1 is given ORF status, its function remaining uncertain. The CDR3 contains 15 residues. Trimming took 10 bases from V and 3 from J; bases not matched to a gene: 12. The CDR3 spells CATRQRGGPFYEQYF. The CDR3 nucleotides read TGCGCCACCAGGCAGCGGGGGGGCCCTTTCTACGAGCAGTACTTC.

The rearrangement uses TRBV6-5 and TRBJ2-7, with 9 nucleotides matching TRBD1. V shed 8 bases, J shed 5 bases, and the junction held 4 bases outside the gene matches. The CDR3 runs to 12 residues. From germline, CDR1 is MNHEY and CDR2 SVGAGI. CDR3 in amino acids: CASGTGTDEQYF. For the CDR3, the DNA is TGTGCCAGCGGGACAGGGACCGACGAGCAGTACTTC.

This clonotype was picked up a small number of times. This chain links TRBV5-1 with TRBJ2-2; TRBD2 is a possible D gene (6 bases). The CDR3 sequence is 13 residues long. Germline V gene data show CDR1 as SGHRS and CDR2 as YFSETQ. The V and J ends lost 4 bases and 3 bases respectively, with 7 bases between them. Here the CDR3 reads CASSKRDTGELFF. The CDR3 bases are TGCGCCAGCAGCAAGCGGGACACCGGGGAGCTGTTTTTT.

The chain is built from TRBV28 and TRBJ2-7; D call uncertain. CDR3 length: 13 residues. The germline V and J ends were trimmed by 7 bases and 3 bases, with 13 bases remaining between them. Germline V gene sequence: CDR1 MDHEN, CDR2 SYDVKM. CDR3 amino acids: CASKGQPVYEQYF. CDR3 DNA: TGTGCCAGCAAGGGCCAACCAGTCTACGAGCAGTACTTC. The complete variable domain, with remaining parts taken from reference TRBV28 and TRBJ2-7, reads DVKVTQSSRYLVKRTGEKVFLECVQDMDHENMFWYRQDPGLGLRLIYFSYDVKMKEKGDIPEGYSVSREKKERFSLILESASTNQTSMYLCASKGQPVYEQYFGPGTRLTVT.

This clonotype has only a few counts. This chain uses TRBV10-3 with TRBJ1-4; the D gene is possibly TRBD1 (5 bases). Trimming cost V 2 bases and J 3 bases, with 7 bases left between them. CDR3 length equals 14 residues. Germline V gene lookup returns CDR1 ENHRY and CDR2 SYGVKD. Written as DNA, the CDR3 is TGTGCCATCAGTGAGGACAGCTCTAATGAAAAACTGTTTTTT. It is translated as CAISEDSSNEKLFF.

The V gene is TRBV6-1, the J gene TRBJ2-1, with 10 bases identical to TRBD2. Trimming cost V 2 bases and J 8 bases; bases outside gene matches: 15. Germline CDR1 MNHNS, CDR2 SASEGT. The CDR3 length is 18 residues. CDR3 residues: CASSERFTSGKVIYEQFF. The CDR3 nucleotides are TGTGCCAGCAGTGAAAGGTTCACTAGCGGGAAAGTCATCTATGAGCAGTTCTTC.

The V gene is TRBV19, the J gene TRBJ2-1; TRBD1 is a possible D gene (6 bases). Germline V lookup: CDR1 LNHDA, CDR2 SQIVND (reference sequence). The CDR3 is 13 amino acids. V shed 3 bases and J shed 10 bases, with 13 bases lying between them. CDR3 sequence reads: CASSITGSGEQFF. The CDR3 DNA is TGTGCCAGTAGTATTACAGGGTCGGGGGAGCAGTTCTTC.

This chain joins TRBV5-4 and TRBJ2-2; D remains ambiguous. CDR1 is SGHNT, CDR2 YYREEE, per germline (reference sequence). The ends were cut back, 3 bases at V and 3 bases at J, with 9 bases in the middle. This CDR3 contains 14 residues. This CDR3 is CASSWIGDTGELFF. The CDR3 DNA reads as TGTGCCAGCAGCTGGATCGGAGACACCGGGGAGCTGTTTTTT.

This clonotype has just a few counts. The rearrangement joins TRBV20-1 to TRBJ2-3; D may be TRBD2 (5 bases). Germline V gene sequence: CDR1 DFQATT, CDR2 SNEGSKA (reference sequence). The CDR3 has 18 residues. Trimming shortened V by 2 bases and J by 2 bases, and 23 bases separated the two germline ends. The CDR3 sequence is CSARPPYTASYDTDTQYF. CDR3 nucleotide sequence: TGCAGTGCTAGACCTCCCTACACCGCTAGCTATGACACAGATACGCAGTATTTT.

The chain uses TRBV12-3 or TRBV12-4 and TRBJ2-3; D unresolved. The ends were cut back, 6 bases at V and 2 bases at J, with 9 bases in the middle. The CDR3 covers 13 residues. In DNA, the CDR3 is TGTGCCAGCAGACCACAGTCCACAGATACGCAGTATTTT. Translated, it gives CASRPQSTDTQYF.

This clonotype was counted a few times. The chain employs TRBV7-2 and TRBJ2-2; the D is unclear. V dropped 6 bases and J dropped 1 base, with 9 bases sitting between them. This CDR3 contains 14 residues. Germline V gives CDR1 SGHTA, CDR2 FQGNSA. This chain's CDR3 is CASRAALNTGELFF. The CDR3 DNA is TGTGCCAGCAGGGCGGCACTGAACACCGGGGAGCTGTTTTTT.

The chain employs TRBV7-8 and TRBJ2-1; D gene ambiguous. Trimming stripped 2 bases from V and 0 bases from J, with 8 bases between. Germline V CDR1 and CDR2: SGHVS, FQNEAQ. This CDR3 region has 15 residues. This CDR3 reads CASSLLRVSYNEQFF. CDR3 DNA: TGTGCCAGCAGCTTATTGCGAGTCTCCTACAATGAGCAGTTCTTC. Filled out from reference TRBV7-8 and TRBJ2-1, the complete variable domain reads GAGVSQSPRYKVAKRGQDVALRCDPISGHVSLFWYQQALGQGPEFLTYFQNEAQLDKSGLPSDRFFAERPEGSVSTLKIQRTQQEDSAVYLCASSLLRVSYNEQFFGPGTRLTVL.